Listed below are T cell receptor beta chains from one sample, sequenced in a study of cytomegalovirus exposure and HLA in healthy donors. TCRdb's copy holds only in-frame clones and misses some; the assay was immunoSEQ multiplex PCR. The sample has around 150,000 clones, 79% seen once; the top ten hold roughly 6%. The source material was PBMCs. The receptors were gathered from a man between 45 and 60 years old in good health and CMV-seropositive. Both conserved end residues are part of each CDR3. The order of the fields is D gene, clone size, V gene, J gene, CDR3 DNA, CDR3 protein. The D gene is left open where the match is weak. A clone size is listed for some rows: how often the clone was seen (once, few, many), or a class if it is expanded.

>-|-|TRBV28|TRBJ2-1
TGTGCCACCTTCTCAGGACTCGCAAACAATGAGCAGTTCTTC
CATFSGLANNEQFF
>-|-|TRBV28|TRBJ2-2
TGTGCCAGTAGACCAGGGGCGAACACCGGGGAGCTGTTTTTT
CASRPGANTGELFF
>-|-|TRBV5-1|TRBJ2-3
TGCGCCAGCAGCTTGGTTCCCGGCACAGATACGCAGTATTTT
CASSLVPGTDTQYF
>-|-|TRBV6-6|TRBJ2-7
TGTGCCAGCAGTTACTCGAGTGAGGTCTGGGAGCAGTACTTC
CASSYSSEVWEQYF
>-|-|TRBV10-3|TRBJ1-2
TGTGCCATCAGGACCCCGGGGGATAACTATGGCTACACCTTC
CAIRTPGDNYGYTF
>TRBD1|-|TRBV7-9|TRBJ1-4
TGTGCCAGCAGTCCGACAGGGGGCGCAGGGGAAAAACTGTTTTTT
CASSPTGGAGEKLFF
>TRBD2|-|TRBV9|TRBJ2-1
TGTGCCAGCAGCGTACGGACTAGCGGATTAAACAATGAGCAGTTCTTC
CASSVRTSGLNNEQFF
>TRBD2|-|TRBV19|TRBJ2-7
TGTGCCAGTAGTATTTCTAGCGGGAACTACGAGCAGTACTTC
CASSISSGNYEQYF
>TRBD2|once|TRBV7-9|TRBJ2-6
TGTGCCAGCAGCTTAGAATGGCGGGAGAGCTCTGGGGCCAACGTCCTGACTTTC
CASSLEWRESSGANVLTF
>TRBD1|-|TRBV29-1|TRBJ2-5
TGCAGCGTTGAGAGGACAGGGGGCGAGACCCAGTACTTC
CSVERTGGETQYF
>-|-|TRBV10-2|TRBJ2-7
TGCGCCAGCAGTGAGTCCAGGTTCTCCTACGAGCAGTACTTC
CASSESRFSYEQYF
>TRBD1|few|TRBV5-4|TRBJ2-2
TGTGCCAGCAGCCCAGGGGGTTTCTTGTGGGGGGAGCTGTTTTTT
CASSPGGFLWGELFF
>-|-|TRBV7-9|TRBJ1-2
TGTGCCAGCAGCTCCAACGAGGGTGGCTACACCTTC
CASSSNEGGYTF
>-|-|TRBV7-6|TRBJ2-3
TGTGCCAGCAGCTTAGCAGGGGCTCTTGTAGATACGCAGTATTTT
CASSLAGALVDTQYF
>-|-|TRBV2|TRBJ2-1
TGTGCCAGCACCCTTCTAGCAAGTGAGCAGTTCTTC
CASTLLASEQFF
>TRBD1|-|TRBV5-1|TRBJ2-7
TGCGCCAGCAGCGGGGACAGTACCTACGAGCAGTACTTC
CASSGDSTYEQYF
>TRBD1|few|TRBV6-1|TRBJ1-2
TGTGCCAGCAGTGGTAGACAGGGTGGTGGCTACACCTTC
CASSGRQGGGYTF
>-|-|TRBV7-9|TRBJ2-2
TGTGCCAGCAGCCAAAAGGAGGGGCGGACCGGGGAGCTGTTTTTT
CASSQKEGRTGELFF
>TRBD1|-|TRBV28|TRBJ1-2
TGTGCCAGCTTAGGCCGGGACAGGGTCCTTCCGACCCCCTATGGCTACACCTTC
CASLGRDRVLPTPYGYTF
>TRBD2|-|TRBV18|TRBJ2-7
TGTGCCAGCTCAATAGCGGGAGTGAAATACGAGCAGTACTTC
CASSIAGVKYEQYF
>TRBD2|-|TRBV9|TRBJ2-3
TGTGCCAGCAGCCCCGGGACTAGCGGGAGGCGAAGAGATACGCAGTATTTT
CASSPGTSGRRRDTQYF
>-|-|TRBV5-4|TRBJ2-1
TGTGCCAGCAGCTTGTCCCGTAATGAGCAGTTCTTC
CASSLSRNEQFF
>-|-|TRBV2|TRBJ2-7
TGTGCCAGCAGTGAGGGGAGTTACTCCTACGAGCAGTACTTC
CASSEGSYSYEQYF
>-|-|TRBV5-4|TRBJ1-3
TGTGCCAGCAGCTTGGGGACACAAGGACCTGGAAACACCATATATTTT
CASSLGTQGPGNTIYF
>TRBD2|once|TRBV2|TRBJ2-5
TGTGCCAGCAGGCCGACATGGGCGGGAGGAGAGACCCAGTACTTC
CASRPTWAGGETQYF
>-|-|TRBV7-2|TRBJ2-2
TGTGCCAGCAGTCCGGGTAGACACACCGGGGAGCTGTTTTTT
CASSPGRHTGELFF
>-|-|TRBV4-1|TRBJ1-5
TGCGCCAGCAGCCGAAAGGGGTCGCGGAATCAGCCCCAGCATTTT
CASSRKGSRNQPQHF